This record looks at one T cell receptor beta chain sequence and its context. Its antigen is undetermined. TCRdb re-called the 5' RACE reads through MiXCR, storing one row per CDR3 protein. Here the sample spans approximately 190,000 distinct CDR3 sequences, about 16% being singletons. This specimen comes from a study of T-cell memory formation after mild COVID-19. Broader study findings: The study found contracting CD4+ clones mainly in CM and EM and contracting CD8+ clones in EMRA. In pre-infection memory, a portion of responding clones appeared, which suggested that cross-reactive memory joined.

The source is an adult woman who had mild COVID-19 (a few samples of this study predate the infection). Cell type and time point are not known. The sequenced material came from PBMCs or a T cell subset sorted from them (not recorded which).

This chain's CDR3 is CASSLWPSGRKSHEQYF. In DNA, the CDR3 is TGTGCCAGCAGCTTATGGCCTAGCGGGAGGAAGTCCCACGAGCAGTACTTC. The chain is built from TRBV7-6 and TRBJ2-7, with TRBD2 matching over 11 bases. The CDR3 has 17 amino acids. V lost 2 bases and J lost 5; bases outside the gene matches: 11. CDR1 SGHVS and CDR2 FNYEAQ come from the germline V gene.